The present entry profiles one T cell receptor beta chain with its context. Its antigen is still unknown. Germline V lookup: CDR1 SQVTM, CDR2 ANQGSEA. This CDR3 has 12 amino acids. With 1 base removed from V and 2 bases from J, the gap between germline ends came to 6 bases. Genomic DNA was employed as the template in profiling TCR beta VDJ and CDR3. TCRdb reprocessed the reads with MiXCR, giving one entry per CDR3 protein. The sample holds about 62,000 distinct CDR3 sequences; roughly 58% are singletons and the top ten take 2% to 3%. The data derive from a study of CD8+CD57+ T cells in acquired aplastic anemia. The overall study: On average, sorted CD4+ and CD8+ cells gave around 3 ug of DNA. CD4+ reads averaged about 9.9 million in healthy donors.

Study results and limitations: Between patients and controls, CD8+ Simpson's diversity did not vary significantly. Patients shared just under 30 CD8+ CDR3 sequences with controls.

The TCR originated in a human donor in good health, serving as a control. Material: sorted CD4+, CD8+, or CD8+CD57+ T cells (not recorded which) from PBMCs. The chain is built from TRBV29-1 and TRBJ2-7, with D unclear. CDR3 residues: CSVEVGAYEQYF. For the CDR3, the DNA is TGCAGCGTTGAAGTAGGAGCCTACGAGCAGTACTTC.